A selection of T cell receptor beta chains follows, all from one sample in a study of blood T cell repertoires in COVID-19. Only in-frame clones appear in the TCRdb table, and some are missing; sequencing was by immunoSEQ multiplex PCR. Among 65,000 or so clones, about 88% were seen once, and the ten largest hold over 1%. Sequencing was done on a sample of peripheral blood. These receptors were collected from a man aged 55 to 70 with acute or convalescent COVID-19. The CDR3 runs from the conserved cysteine through the conserved F or W. A D gene is named only where the DNA matches it firmly. Only some rows state a clone size, as once, few, many or a class for expanded clones.

>TRBJ2-3|TRBD2|TRBV20-1|NA
TGCAGTGCTAGTGGAGAGCGGGGGAGCACAGATACGCAGTATTTT
CSASGERGSTDTQYF
>TRBJ1-3|NA|TRBV7-9|NA
TGTGCCAGCAGCTTCCGGGGTGAGGCGGACACCATATATTTT
CASSFRGEADTIYF
>TRBJ2-1|NA|TRBV2|few
TGTGCCAGCAGTGATCGCGGGAATAGCGATGAGCAGTTCTTC
CASSDRGNSDEQFF
>TRBJ2-1|TRBD1|TRBV11-2|NA
TGTGCCAGCAGATCCAAACCGGGACAGGGCCCCAATGAGCAGTTCTTC
CASRSKPGQGPNEQFF
>TRBJ1-2|TRBD1|TRBV6-5|NA
TGTGCCAGCAGTTCGACAGGGAACTATGGCTACACCTTC
CASSSTGNYGYTF
>TRBJ1-5|TRBD1|TRBV3-1/TRBV3-2|NA
TGTGCCAGCAGCCTAGGCACAGGGGACAATCAGCCCCAGCATTTT
CASSLGTGDNQPQHF
>TRBJ2-3|NA|TRBV10-2|NA
TGCGCCAGCAGGGCGACCTCGGGGGTCAGCACAGATACGCAGTATTTT
CASRATSGVSTDTQYF
>TRBJ1-1|TRBD1|TRBV19|NA
TGTGCCAGTACCACGAATACCGGGACAGGGAGGAACACTGAAGCTTTCTTT
CASTTNTGTGRNTEAFF
>TRBJ1-2|NA|TRBV10-2|NA
TGCGCCAGCAGTGAAGCAGGGGTCCCGAACTACACCTTC
CASSEAGVPNYTF
>TRBJ2-3|TRBD1|TRBV2|NA
TGTGCCAGCCGATGGGGACAGGGTTACGATACGCAGTATTTT
CASRWGQGYDTQYF
>TRBJ1-3|NA|TRBV20-1|NA
TGCAGTGCTAGTGCAGGGCGGGGAAACACCATATATTTT
CSASAGRGNTIYF
>TRBJ2-1|NA|TRBV5-1|NA
TGCGCCAGCAGCTTAAGGGGGAGTGGCAATGAGCAGTTCTTC
CASSLRGSGNEQFF
>TRBJ2-3|TRBD1|TRBV5-1|NA
TGCGCCAGCAGCTTGGGGCTTGACAGGGGGCGCAGAGATACGCAGTATTTT
CASSLGLDRGRRDTQYF
>TRBJ2-4|NA|TRBV10-3|NA
TGTGCCATCAGTGAGTCTGGACAGACAAACATTCAGTACTTC
CAISESGQTNIQYF
>TRBJ1-2|NA|TRBV19|NA
TGTGCCAGTAGTCCCACACAGGGTAGTGGCGGCTACACCTTC
CASSPTQGSGGYTF
>TRBJ2-2|TRBD1|TRBV6-5|NA
TGTGCCAGCACCCAGACAGGGGGCGCCCCCGGGGAGCTGTTTTTT
CASTQTGGAPGELFF
>TRBJ2-7|NA|TRBV27|NA
TGTGCCAGCAGTGTGTTCGGGGGTTCCTACGAGCAGTACTTC
CASSVFGGSYEQYF
>TRBJ2-7|NA|TRBV9|NA
TGTGCCAGCAGCGCGGTCACACAGGGCCACGAGCAGTACTTC
CASSAVTQGHEQYF
>TRBJ1-1|TRBD1|TRBV27|NA
TGTGCCAGCACTAAACCCGCCTTGGGACAGCTAAACACTGAAGCTTTCTTT
CASTKPALGQLNTEAFF
>TRBJ1-2|TRBD1|TRBV5-4|NA
TGTGCCAGCAGCTTGCCGGGACAGGGGGCAGGAGGCTACACCTTC
CASSLPGQGAGGYTF
>TRBJ1-2|TRBD1|TRBV19|NA
TGTGCCAGCCCGAGACCGGGACAGAATAACTATGGCTACACCTTC
CASPRPGQNNYGYTF
>TRBJ1-4|TRBD1|TRBV5-4|NA
TGTGCCAGCAGCTCTTCAGGGGGCATTGGTGAAAAACTGTTTTTT
CASSSSGGIGEKLFF
>TRBJ2-1|TRBD2|TRBV10-3|once
TGTGCCAGCAGGACTAGCGCGTACAATGAGCAGTTCTTC
CASRTSAYNEQFF
>TRBJ1-5|NA|TRBV29-1|NA
TGCAGCGTAAGGAGGGACAATCAGCCCCAGCATTTT
CSVRRDNQPQHF
>TRBJ2-2|NA|TRBV9|NA
TGTGCCAGCAGCGTAGTTCCGGTTGGTGGGACACTGAACACCGGGGAGCTGTTTTTT
CASSVVPVGGTLNTGELFF
>TRBJ2-1|TRBD2|TRBV10-1|NA
TGCGCCAGCAGCGACGTCCGCGGGGGGGCCTACAATGAGCAGTTCTTC
CASSDVRGGAYNEQFF
>TRBJ1-5|NA|TRBV3-1/TRBV3-2|once
TGTGCCAGCAGCCAAGGACTAAGGCAACCCCAGCATTTT
CASSQGLRQPQHF
>TRBJ2-7|NA|TRBV7-9|NA
TGTGCCAGCAGCTCTAAACAGGGCGAGCAGTACTTC
CASSSKQGEQYF
>TRBJ1-4|NA|TRBV7-2|NA
TGTGCCAGCAGCTTATCCAACAGTCCTAATGAAAAACTGTTTTTT
CASSLSNSPNEKLFF
>TRBJ2-7|TRBD2|TRBV5-8|NA
TGTGCCAGCACCCGGGGGGGGTCCTACGAGCAGTACTTC
CASTRGGSYEQYF
>TRBJ1-4|TRBD1|TRBV6-1|NA
TGTGCCAGCAGTGAATTATCAGGGGGCGCGGATGAAAAACTGTTTTTT
CASSELSGGADEKLFF
>TRBJ2-3|NA|TRBV24-1|NA
TGTGCCACCAGTGATTCTAAATCAGATACGCAGTATTTT
CATSDSKSDTQYF
>TRBJ2-7|NA|TRBV7-9|NA
TGTGCCAGCAGCCTGGTCGGGGAGACCTCCTACGAGCAGTACTTC
CASSLVGETSYEQYF
>TRBJ1-4|TRBD1|TRBV5-1|NA
TGCGCCAGCGGGACAGGGGGAAGTAATGAAAAACTGTTTTTT
CASGTGGSNEKLFF
>TRBJ2-2|TRBD1|TRBV24-1|NA
TGTGCCACCAGTGATCCAGGACAGGCCCCCGGGGAGCTGTTTTTT
CATSDPGQAPGELFF
>TRBJ1-1|NA|TRBV29-1|NA
TGCAGCGTTCAAGGGTACCGTGAGTACACTGAAGCTTTCTTT
CSVQGYREYTEAFF
>TRBJ2-7|TRBD2|TRBV11-2|NA
TGTGCCAGCAGCTTGGGGACTAGCAACCGGTACGAGCAGTACTTC
CASSLGTSNRYEQYF
>TRBJ2-3|NA|TRBV12-3/TRBV12-4|NA
TGTGCCAGCAGTAAAAGCGTGACAGATACGCAGTATTTT
CASSKSVTDTQYF